The 20 T cell receptor beta chains given below trace back to one sample, sequenced in a study of T cells expressing NK-cell markers. TCRdb reprocessed the 5' RACE reads and reports one entry per CDR3 protein, with no DNA. Recorded for this sample: about 160,000 distinct CDR3 sequences. The sequencing input was blood T cells: a sorted CD56 or NKG2C T cell subset, CD4+ or CD8+ T cells, or bulk PBMC T cells (not recorded which). The receptors shown here come from a woman between 18 and 70 years old in good health.

The chain recombines TRBV7-3 with TRBJ1-2. The CDR3 contains 18 residues. Germline CDR1 is SGHTA and CDR2 is FQGTGA. CDR3 residues: CASSLMSDSGTSNYGYTF.

V gene TRBV27 combines with J gene TRBJ2-1; there is no DNA to check the TCRdb D call of TRBD1. The CDR3 sequence is 16 residues long. CDR1 and CDR2 (germline): MNHEY, SMNVEV (reference sequence). This chain's CDR3 is CASSLLQGALFNEQFF.

CDR3 residues: CASSFRQGRSYEQYF. V usage is TRBV12-3 or TRBV12-4 and J usage is TRBJ2-7; TCRdb's D gene call, TRBD1, goes unchecked for lack of DNA. This CDR3 is 15 amino acids long.

V gene TRBV10-3 combines with J gene TRBJ2-2; TCRdb's D gene call, TRBD2, goes unchecked for lack of DNA. The length of the CDR3 is 14 residues. The V gene's germline CDR1 is ENHRY and CDR2 SYGVKD. CDR3 residues: CAISEQEGTGELFF.

This chain joins TRBV5-1 and TRBJ2-5; TCRdb gives TRBD2 as the D gene, but with no DNA this cannot be confirmed. The CDR3 spans 14 residues. Per germline, CDR1 SGHRS and CDR2 YFSETQ. This CDR3 is CASSLGRLPETQYF.

This chain uses TRBV25-1 with TRBJ1-5. The V gene's germline CDR1 is MGHDK and CDR2 SYGVNS. CDR3 length equals 15 residues. CDR3: CASSEDGPGNQPQHF.

The V call is TRBV19, the J call TRBJ2-1; TCRdb's assignment of TRBD1 cannot be checked, as there is no DNA. This CDR3 comprises 15 residues. Germline CDR1 reads LNHDA; CDR2 reads SQIVND (reference sequence). The CDR3 spells CASSQGQGAYNEQFF.

This chain joins TRBV5-5 and TRBJ1-3. Germline V gene sequence: CDR1 SGHKS, CDR2 YYEKEE (reference sequence). This CDR3 contains 15 residues. CDR3 sequence reads: CASSIDRRSGNTIYF.

V is TRBV5-1 and J is TRBJ2-6; TCRdb proposes TRBD1, but this gene call is untestable without DNA. The CDR3 sequence is 17 residues long. CDR1 and CDR2 from the germline V gene are SGHRS and YFSETQ. The CDR3 sequence: CASTRDRGSSGANVLTF.

V usage is TRBV12-3 or TRBV12-4 and J usage is TRBJ1-1; there is no DNA to check the TCRdb D call of TRBD1. The CDR3 runs 17 residues. CDR3 sequence reads: CASSIALGGERSLEAFF.

J is TRBJ2-5 and V is TRBV27; the D gene TCRdb calls, TRBD2, cannot be checked with no DNA. Germline-derived CDR1 and CDR2 are MNHEY and SMNVEV (reference sequence). CDR3 size: 16 residues. The CDR3 is CASSSYSGLAGETQYF.

The chain links TRBV3-1 to TRBJ1-6; no DNA is available, so the TRBD1 call from TCRdb remains unchecked. CDR1 and CDR2 from the germline V gene are LGHDT and YNNKEL (reference sequence). The CDR3 spans 16 residues. CDR3: CASSLTGGRNNSPLHF.

The V and J genes are TRBV2 and TRBJ2-2; the TRBD1 assignment by TCRdb is unverifiable without DNA. This CDR3 contains 14 residues. Looked up from germline, CDR1 is SNHLY and CDR2 is FYNNEI. The CDR3 loop reads CASIQGAAPGELFF.

The CDR3 spells CSTKRGPSTDTQYF. The chain is built from TRBV20-1 and TRBJ2-3; with no DNA, the TCRdb D assignment of TRBD1 cannot be verified. Germline V gives CDR1 DFQATT, CDR2 SNEGSKA (reference sequence). This CDR3 region has 14 residues.

The chain carries TRBV5-1 and TRBJ2-3. The CDR3 sequence is 14 residues long. Germline CDR1 and CDR2: SGHRS and YFSETQ. CDR3 sequence: CASSLEPFTDTQYF.

This chain uses TRBV7-3 with TRBJ2-5; TCRdb proposes TRBD2, but this gene call is untestable without DNA. The CDR3 spans 15 residues. CDR1 SGHTA and CDR2 FQGTGA come from the germline V gene. CDR3 loop: CASSLGGARGETQYF.

The chain recombines TRBV9 with TRBJ2-2; TCRdb calls TRBD2, which cannot be checked without DNA. In germline, CDR1 is SGDLS, CDR2 YYNGEE. The CDR3 consists of 14 residues. The CDR3 sequence is CASSVTSGTGELFF.

This sequence joins TRBV20-1 and TRBJ2-1; as DNA is missing, the TRBD2 call by TCRdb cannot be tested. Germline V gene lookup returns CDR1 DFQATT and CDR2 SNEGSKA (reference sequence). The CDR3 extends over 15 amino acids. CDR3 residues: CSASTSGGYYNEQFF.

V usage is TRBV7-2 and J usage is TRBJ1-2. This CDR3 contains 11 residues. The germline CDR1 and CDR2 sequences are SGHTA and FQGNSA. CDR3 protein: CASSLRLGYTF.

CDR3 sequence reads: CASRQGAYNEQFF. The chain combines TRBV4-1 with TRBJ2-1; the TCRdb call, TRBD1, lacks DNA for checking. Germline V CDR1 and CDR2: MGHRA, YSYEKL. This CDR3 has 13 amino acids.